A selection of T cell receptor beta chains follows, all from one sample in a study of OX40 agonist ivuxolimab in advanced cancers. The assay was immunoSEQ multiplex PCR, and TCRdb's table has in-frame clones only and misses some. The sample lists 30,000 or so clones, about 82% occurring once. This material consisted of CD4+ or CD8+ T cells sorted from blood, taken in a trial of the OX40 agonist ivuxolimab. Receptors originate from an adult with an advanced solid tumor such as melanoma, head and neck, liver or kidney cancer. CDR3s include the opening cysteine and the closing phenylalanine or tryptophan. The D gene is left open where the match is weak. Not all rows give a size; the values are once, few, many and, for expanded clones, a class.

TRBV11-2	-	TRBJ2-1	-	TGTGCCAGCAGCTTAATCACCGACAATGAGCAGTTCTTC	CASSLITDNEQFF
TRBV19	-	TRBJ1-1	TRBD1	TGTGCCAGTAGTATCACAGGGGCTGCTGAAGCTTTCTTT	CASSITGAAEAFF
TRBV7-9	-	TRBJ1-1	-	TGTGCCAGCGAATTCGGAGGCGCTGAAGCTTTCTTT	CASEFGGAEAFF
TRBV30	-	TRBJ2-1	-	TGTGCCTGGAGTTCCTCAGGGAGCTCCTACAATGAGCAGTTCTTC	CAWSSSGSSYNEQFF
TRBV6-4	-	TRBJ2-4	TRBD2	TGTGCCAGCAGTGCCTTAGCGGGGGAAGGGAACATTCAGTACTTC	CASSALAGEGNIQYF
TRBV9	few	TRBJ1-5	-	TGTGCCAGCAGCGCCGGGGTAAGCAATCAGCCCCAGCATTTT	CASSAGVSNQPQHF
TRBV23-1	once	TRBJ2-1	TRBD1	TGCGCCAGCAGTCGTCTCTGGACAGGGATGGGAGACAATGAGCAGTTCTTC	CASSRLWTGMGDNEQFF
TRBV29-1	-	TRBJ2-2	-	TGCAGCGTTCAGCTGGGGTCGAACACCGGGGAGCTGTTTTTT	CSVQLGSNTGELFF
TRBV5-4	-	TRBJ1-1	-	TGTGCCAGCAGCTTCATCCCCGGGGACACTGAAGCTTTCTTT	CASSFIPGDTEAFF
TRBV4-3	once	TRBJ2-7	-	TGCGCCAGCAGCCAAGTATATGGAGGGTCCTACGAGCAGTACTTC	CASSQVYGGSYEQYF
TRBV19	once	TRBJ2-1	-	TGTGCCAGTAGTACCGGGACTCCCCCCGGGGATGAGCAGTTCTTC	CASSTGTPPGDEQFF
TRBV6-1	-	TRBJ1-5	-	TGTGCCAGCAGTGAATCTACAGGAATTCAGCCCCAGCATTTT	CASSESTGIQPQHF
TRBV28	-	TRBJ2-7	-	TGTGCCAGCAGAAGCTTCGAGGGACATTCCTACGAGCAGTACTTC	CASRSFEGHSYEQYF
TRBV11-2	-	TRBJ2-1	TRBD2	TGTGCCAGCAGCTTTCCGTCCCGGACTAGCCACTACAATGAGCAGTTCTTC	CASSFPSRTSHYNEQFF
TRBV5-6	-	TRBJ2-7	-	TGTGCCAGCAGCGCGAAACTAGATACCTACGAGCAGTACTTC	CASSAKLDTYEQYF
TRBV28	-	TRBJ2-3	TRBD2	TGTGCCAGCAGTTTAGCTGCGGGGGGGCCCGGAGATACGCAGTATTTT	CASSLAAGGPGDTQYF
TRBV7-9	-	TRBJ2-3	TRBD2	TGTGCCAGCAGCGTGGGACTAGCGGGCACAGATACGCAGTATTTT	CASSVGLAGTDTQYF
TRBV6-5	-	TRBJ1-1	-	TGTGCCAGCAGTTACCGGGGCCTGAGGGCTGAAGCTTTCTTT	CASSYRGLRAEAFF